The sequence of this TCR beta chain was determined in a study of beta chain features in type 1 diabetes. Expressed TCRB transcripts were sequenced because the entire RNA isolate underwent reverse transcription. Repertoires were generated with immunoSEQ multiplex PCR, while TCRdb's copy carries only in-frame clones and drops some. The sample holds about 150,000 clones, about 13% seen once. V lost 1 base and J lost 3; bases outside the gene matches: 1. The CDR3 is 14 amino acids. CDR1 is SGHNT and CDR2 is YYREEE in the germline V gene (reference sequence). This clone turned up a few times. Its antigen remains unknown. Broader study findings: The study found moderately but significantly shorter TCRB CDR3s in all four CD4+ subsets of Type 1 diabetes patients.

The sequence was collected from a man between 18 and 35 years old with type 1 diabetes. Material: central memory CD4+ T cells from blood. The chain recombines TRBV5-4 with TRBJ2-5; TRBD1 agrees at 9 bases. CDR3 sequence reads: CASSLRTGEETQYF. The DNA of the CDR3 is TGTGCCAGCAGCTTGCGGACAGGGGAAGAGACCCAGTACTTC.